This T cell receptor beta chain is drawn from a study of T cells in Graves' hyperthyroidism and ophthalmopathy. On the study more broadly: Peripheral blood was drawn at first diagnosis, prior to all treatment. Notes on the study in general: The model forecast ophthalmopathy, anticipating it by a median roughly 6.3 months before onset.

Trimming pared 6 bases from V and 4 bases from J, leaving 7 bases between. Germline values: CDR1 LNHDA, CDR2 SQIVND (reference sequence). This CDR3 spans 12 amino acids. RNA transcripts provided the source from which TCR beta CDR3 regions were amplified. The study used the HTBI primer set for a first-round RT-PCR of the TCR CDR3. TCRdb called the multiplex PCR reads again in MiXCR, with one record for every CDR3 protein. Seen here are under 400,000 distinct CDR3 sequences, roughly 15% observed once, and the top ten hold under 25%. Notes on this clonotype: Its antigen is undetermined.

Inclusion characteristics of ophthalmopathy patients comprised a Clinical Activity Score of at least 3, a NOSPECS grade of at least 4, and duration under 3 months. Sequencing used blood. The V gene is TRBV19, the J gene TRBJ2-1; no clear D. The receptor was isolated from a woman aged 55 to 70 with Graves' ophthalmopathy. The CDR3 DNA sequence: TGTGCCAGTAGCGCAGAGTACAATGAGCAGTTCTTC. This codes for CASSAEYNEQFF.